What follows describes a single T cell receptor (beta chain). Trimming took off 1 base at V and 0 bases at J, with 16 bases between the two ends. Germline V gene sequence: CDR1 DFQATT, CDR2 SNEGSKA (reference sequence). The CDR3 loop spans 17 amino acids. Using its own MiXCR run on the 5' RACE reads, TCRdb lists one record per CDR3 protein. The sample yields under 900,000 distinct CDR3 sequences, around a sixth seen once. The record originates from a study of identical twins. The data also belong to a second study, concerning T cells expressing NK-cell markers.

The chain links TRBV20-1 to TRBJ1-5, with D possibly TRBD1 on 6 matching bases. The sequenced material came from PBMCs. The TCR sequence derives from a woman younger than 35 in good health. The CDR3 region is CSARGWTVFSSNQPQHF. The CDR3, as DNA: TGCAGTGCTAGAGGCTGGACAGTTTTTAGTAGCAATCAGCCCCAGCATTTT.